The rows below give T cell receptor beta chains drawn from one sample of a study of blood T cell repertoires in COVID-19. This table comes from immunoSEQ multiplex PCR, and its TCRdb copy is limited to in-frame clones, with some not included. The table shows 110,000 to 150,000 clones, with about nine tenths occurring only once. The sample consisted of peripheral blood. Every receptor here comes from a man aged 50 to 60 with active or convalescent COVID-19. The CDR3 runs from the conserved cysteine through the conserved F or W. A D gene is named only where the DNA matches it firmly. Clone size is shown for a subset of rows, as once, few, many or a class of expanded clone.

TRBJ2-2	TRBV4-3	.	TRBD2	CASSRDSGVNTGELFF	TGCGCCAGCAGCCGAGATAGCGGGGTGAACACCGGGGAGCTGTTTTTT
TRBJ1-2	TRBV12-3/TRBV12-4	.	.	CASSSASGYGYTF	TGTGCCAGCAGTTCCGCTAGCGGCTATGGCTACACCTTC
TRBJ2-1	TRBV7-9	.	TRBD2	CASTQGQRLAGATFF	TGTGCCAGCACCCAGGGGCAGAGGCTAGCGGGAGCGACGTTCTTC
TRBJ2-1	TRBV6-5	.	TRBD1	CASSTGGNEQFF	TGTGCCAGCAGTACAGGGGGCAATGAGCAGTTCTTC
TRBJ1-5	TRBV7-9	.	.	CASSPDGTRNQPQHF	TGTGCCAGCAGTCCTGACGGGACAAGAAATCAGCCCCAGCATTTT
TRBJ2-3	TRBV24-1	.	.	CATSDATGSSSTDTQYF	TGTGCCACCAGTGATGCCACCGGGTCGTCTAGCACAGATACGCAGTATTTT
TRBJ2-1	TRBV24-1	.	TRBD1	CATSERGQGFYNEQFF	TGTGCCACCAGTGAACGGGGACAGGGGTTTTACAATGAGCAGTTCTTC
TRBJ1-4	TRBV4-1	.	TRBD1	CASSQDQGTGNEKLFF	TGCGCCAGCAGCCAAGATCAGGGGACAGGGAATGAAAAACTGTTTTTT
TRBJ1-4	TRBV7-9	.	TRBD1	CASSLEGTGNEKLFF	TGTGCCAGCAGCTTAGAGGGGACAGGGAATGAAAAACTGTTTTTT
TRBJ2-5	TRBV3-1/TRBV3-2	.	.	CASSHKGAGETQYF	TGTGCCAGCAGCCATAAAGGGGCGGGGGAGACCCAGTACTTC
TRBJ1-2	TRBV2	.	.	CASRPGQRYGYTF	TGTGCCAGCAGGCCGGGACAAAGATATGGCTACACCTTC
TRBJ2-3	TRBV5-6	once	TRBD1	CASSFSRGHTQYF	TGTGCCAGCAGCTTTTCCAGGGGGCATACGCAGTATTTT
TRBJ1-1	TRBV19	few	.	CASSAPGQTTEAFF	TGTGCCAGTAGTGCGCCGGGACAAACTACTGAAGCTTTCTTT
TRBJ1-5	TRBV6-2/TRBV6-3	.	.	CASSSTNQPQHF	TGTGCCAGCAGTTCTACCAATCAGCCCCAGCATTTT
TRBJ2-1	TRBV5-4	.	.	CASSLGIRPGDEQFF	TGTGCCAGCAGCTTGGGGATCCGGCCCGGAGATGAGCAGTTCTTC
TRBJ2-1	TRBV9	.	.	CASSVAGSTNNEQFF	TGTGCCAGCAGCGTAGCGGGGAGTACCAACAATGAGCAGTTCTTC
TRBJ2-2	TRBV7-6	once	TRBD2	CASSLGTGTSGYTGELFF	TGTGCCAGCAGCTTAGGAACCGGGACTAGCGGTTACACCGGGGAGCTGTTTTTT
TRBJ2-1	TRBV4-1	.	TRBD2	CASGRLAGGPDEQFF	TGCGCCAGCGGCAGACTAGCGGGAGGGCCGGATGAGCAGTTCTTC
TRBJ2-3	TRBV7-6	.	TRBD1	CASSLFGTGGNTDTQYF	TGTGCCAGCAGCTTATTTGGGACAGGGGGGAACACAGATACGCAGTATTTT
TRBJ2-4	TRBV5-1	.	.	CASSDAQGAQNIQYF	TGCGCCAGCAGCGATGCTCAAGGGGCCCAAAACATTCAGTACTTC
TRBJ2-1	TRBV6-5	.	.	CASIGRDPTQFF	TGTGCCAGCATCGGCCGGGATCCTACGCAGTTCTTC
TRBJ2-7	TRBV6-5	.	.	CASRVGSEQYF	TGTGCCAGCAGGGTCGGGAGCGAGCAGTACTTC
TRBJ1-2	TRBV2	.	.	CASSENGLSIYGYTF	TGTGCCAGCAGTGAAAATGGACTGAGCATCTATGGCTACACCTTC
TRBJ2-4	TRBV4-3	.	.	CASSQEAGRGQNIQYF	TGCGCCAGCAGCCAAGAGGCAGGGCGGGGGCAAAACATTCAGTACTTC
TRBJ2-1	TRBV4-1	.	TRBD2	CASSQRSSGSSYNEQFF	TGCGCCAGCAGCCAAAGGTCTAGCGGGAGCTCCTACAATGAGCAGTTCTTC
TRBJ2-5	TRBV3-1/TRBV3-2	.	.	CASSQVSETQYF	TGTGCCAGCAGCCAAGTTAGCGAGACCCAGTACTTC
TRBJ1-2	TRBV11-3	.	.	CASSEPGGYGYTF	TGTGCCAGCAGCGAACCGGGAGGCTATGGCTACACCTTC
TRBJ1-6	TRBV7-3	.	TRBD1	CASSQGQGVSPLHF	TGTGCCAGCAGCCAGGGACAGGGGGTTTCACCCCTCCACTTT
TRBJ2-5	TRBV2	.	.	CASRRQGVRETQYF	TGTGCCAGCAGACGTCAGGGTGTGAGGGAGACCCAGTACTTC
TRBJ1-2	TRBV6-5	.	TRBD1	CASSWPGQGLLYGYTF	TGTGCCAGCAGTTGGCCCGGACAGGGCTTACTCTATGGCTACACCTTC
TRBJ2-7	TRBV5-1	.	TRBD2	CASSPGGVSEQYF	TGCGCCAGCAGCCCGGGGGGAGTCTCCGAGCAGTACTTC